Below, 28 T cell receptor beta chains from the same sample are listed, as sequenced in a study of human T cells and chemical hapten exposure. Documented time point: patch test 3, about 24 weeks after DPC sensitization. Treatment denoted: therapeutic diphenylcyclopropenone sensitization with weekly scalp DPC. It was from unfractionated whole blood that total RNA was extracted. TCRdb analysed the RACE reads with MiXCR anew, one entry per CDR3 protein. This table holds 40,000 or so distinct CDR3 sequences, roughly an eighth found once. The source material was whole blood, sampled in connection with sensitization to the hapten diphenylcyclopropenone (DPC). The receptors come from a woman aged 35 to 49 with alopecia areata. Some clones in this sample may be carry-over from other donors' samples.

The chain links TRBV6-5 to TRBJ2-1; 8 bases fit TRBD1. V lost 6 bases and J lost 16; bases outside the gene matches: 14. The germline V gene encodes CDR1 MNHEY and CDR2 SVGAGI. The CDR3 length is 13 residues. The CDR3 DNA is TGTGCCAGCAGGAGCACAGGGGGGAATGATCCATTCTTC. This encodes CASRSTGGNDPFF.

The chain recombines TRBV29-1 with TRBJ1-1; a possible D gene is TRBD1 (5 bases). CDR3 size: 14 residues. V lost 4 bases to trimming and J lost 2 bases, with 14 bases between them. Looked up from germline, CDR1 is SQVTM and CDR2 is ANQGSEA. CDR3 nucleotide sequence: TGCAGCGTTGCGGTAGGGGCGGGTAACACTGAAGCTTTCTTT. It encodes CSVAVGAGNTEAFF.

The V gene is TRBV20-1, the J gene TRBJ2-3; a possible D gene is TRBD2 (5 bases). The CDR3 sequence is 13 residues long. In germline, CDR1 is DFQATT, CDR2 SNEGSKA (reference sequence). Trimming left V 3 bases short and J 3 bases short, with 10 bases between. CDR3: CSARDSVTDTQYF. The CDR3 DNA sequence: TGCAGTGCTAGGGATAGCGTGACAGATACGCAGTATTTT.

This clonotype was counted only a few times. V gene TRBV9 combines with J gene TRBJ1-5, with 10 bases fitting TRBD1. This CDR3 has 12 residues. V lost 8 bases, J lost 7 bases, and 3 bases stayed unmatched. The V gene's germline CDR1 is SGDLS and CDR2 YYNGEE. CDR3: CASGQGEQPQHF. For the CDR3, the DNA is TGTGCCAGTGGACAGGGGGAGCAGCCCCAGCATTTT.

This clonotype was detected many times. The V call is TRBV29-1, the J call TRBJ2-2, with D perhaps TRBD2 (5 bases). The V end lost 3 bases, the J end lost 5 bases, and 13 bases lay between the germline ends. Germline CDR1 reads SQVTM; CDR2 reads ANQGSEA. CDR3 size: 14 residues. CDR3 in DNA: TGCAGCGTTGATGGAGGAAAGGTTACCGGGGAGCTGTTTTTT. Protein product: CSVDGGKVTGELFF.

This clonotype was observed at least ten times. The V and J genes are TRBV6-2 or TRBV6-3 and TRBJ1-1, with unresolved D. From germline, CDR1 is MNHEY and CDR2 SVGEGT. The CDR3 consists of 13 residues. V was pared by 8 bases and J by 5 bases, with 15 bases between. The CDR3: CASAGRWRTEAFF. DNA of the CDR3: TGTGCCAGCGCTGGGAGGTGGAGGACTGAAGCTTTCTTT.

The genes are TRBV28 and TRBJ2-2; 14 nucleotides agree with TRBD2. The CDR3 totals 15 residues. CDR1 is MDHEN, CDR2 SYDVKM, per germline. The J segment lost 7 bases and the V segment lost 6 bases, leaving 4 bases of the junction unmatched. The CDR3 region is CASRGTSGSVGELFF. The DNA of the CDR3 is TGTGCCAGCAGAGGGACTAGCGGGAGTGTCGGGGAGCTGTTTTTT. Filled out from reference TRBV28 and TRBJ2-2, the complete variable domain reads DVKVTQSSRYLVKRTGEKVFLECVQDMDHENMFWYRQDPGLGLRLIYFSYDVKMKEKGDIPEGYSVSREKKERFSLILESASTNQTSMYLCASRGTSGSVGELFFGEGSRLTVL.

This clonotype has ten or more counts. This chain joins TRBV7-2 and TRBJ1-4; perhaps TRBD1 as D (5 bases). Germline V gene lookup returns CDR1 SGHTA and CDR2 FQGNSA. This CDR3 comprises 14 residues. V lost 1 base to trimming and J lost 7 bases, with 10 bases between them. Here the CDR3 reads CASSLVTGGEKLFF. The CDR3 coding sequence is TGTGCCAGCAGCTTAGTGACCGGGGGTGAAAAACTGTTTTTT.

This clonotype was counted between two and nine times. The chain carries TRBV20-1 and TRBJ2-1, with 11 bases fitting TRBD2. V lost 6 bases and J lost 0; bases outside the gene matches: 7. The germline gives CDR1 DFQATT, CDR2 SNEGSKA (reference sequence). This CDR3 is 16 amino acids long. Here the CDR3 DNA reads TGCAGTGCCCCAATAGCGGGAGGGCCCTCCTACAATGAGCAGTTCTTC. This encodes CSAPIAGGPSYNEQFF.

CDR3 coding DNA: TGTGCCAGCAGCCCGTTGAGCGGGAGTAGTAATGAGCAGTTCTTC. This translates into CASSPLSGSSNEQFF. The chain links TRBV3-1 to TRBJ2-1, with 8 bases fitting TRBD2. This CDR3 is built from 15 residues. Germline-derived CDR1 and CDR2 are LGHDT and YNNKEL (reference sequence). V was pared by 4 bases and J by 7 bases, with 9 bases of the junction left unmatched.

This clonotype was counted between two and nine times. Germline and junction disagree at one end, which may indicate a read error. V and J are TRBV28 and TRBJ2-7, with D perhaps matching TRBD1 (6 bases). The germline V gene encodes CDR1 MDHEN and CDR2 SYDVKM. CDR3 length: 14 residues. The CDR3 loop reads CASRSSGASFEQYF. The CDR3 DNA reads as TGTGCCAGCAGGTCGTCAGGGGCCTCCTTCGAGCAGTACTTC.

About this clonotype: A much larger clone sits a single nucleotide away, making a read error possible. The conserved phenylalanine or tryptophan normally closing the CDR3 is absent here, so this likely arose from a read error. J is TRBJ2-7 and V is TRBV7-2; maybe TRBD1 (6 bases). Per the germline V gene, CDR1 is SGHTA and CDR2 is FQGNSA. The CDR3 contains 14 residues. V was clipped by 1 base and J by 2 bases, with 9 bases between them. The CDR3 coding sequence is TGTGCCAGCAGCTTAGGGACAGTGACCTACGAGCAGTACTCC. Its translation is CASSLGTVTYEQYS.

In its sample, this clonotype was seen many times. The junction departs from germline at one end; a sequencing error may be responsible. The V call is TRBV4-1, the J call TRBJ2-7; 9 bases agree with TRBD1. Germline V gene sequence: CDR1 MGHRA, CDR2 YSYEKL. The CDR3 extends over 13 amino acids. DNA of the CDR3: TGCGCCAGCAGCGAAGACAGGGGGTACGAGCAGTACTTC. As protein: CASSEDRGYEQYF.

The chain recombines TRBV29-1 with TRBJ2-1, with 10 nucleotides matching TRBD2. This CDR3 has 11 residues. J gave up 16 bases and V 1 base, and 4 bases lay outside the gene matches. Per the germline V gene, CDR1 is SQVTM and CDR2 is ANQGSEA. CDR3 coding DNA: TGCAGCGTTGAAGGGGCTAGCGGGAGTTTCTTC. Protein product: CSVEGASGSFF.

This clonotype was counted many times. The chain employs TRBV28 and TRBJ1-5; D may be TRBD1 (6 bases). The CDR3 runs to 14 residues. Per the germline V gene, CDR1 is MDHEN and CDR2 is SYDVKM. V lost 6 bases and J 7 bases, leaving 16 bases between the germline ends. CDR3 DNA: TGTGCCAGCAGCGTGGGGGGGGGCGCACAGCCCCAGCATTTT. Amino acids: CASSVGGGAQPQHF.

V usage is TRBV28 and J usage is TRBJ1-5; tentatively, D is TRBD1 (6 bases). The germline gives CDR1 MDHEN, CDR2 SYDVKM. V lost 5 bases to trimming and J lost 0 bases, with 11 bases between them. The CDR3 spans 15 residues. The CDR3 DNA is TGTGCCAGCAGTCCGTACAGGGATAGCAATCAGCCCCAGCATTTT. This sequence encodes CASSPYRDSNQPQHF. Using reference TRBV28 and TRBJ1-5 for the parts outside the CDR3, the full variable domain is DVKVTQSSRYLVKRTGEKVFLECVQDMDHENMFWYRQDPGLGLRLIYFSYDVKMKEKGDIPEGYSVSREKKERFSLILESASTNQTSMYLCASSPYRDSNQPQHFGDGTRLSIL.

This clonotype was seen at least ten times. The chain links TRBV21-1 to TRBJ1-1. TRBV21-1 corresponds to a pseudogene. This CDR3 is 13 amino acids long. The CDR3 DNA sequence: TGTGCCAGCAGGGCGGGCTTAAACACTGAAGCTTTCTTT. It encodes CASRAGLNTEAFF.

The CDR3 coding sequence is TGTGCCAGCAGCCTGCAGGGGGAGGCCAACGTCCTGACTTTC. It translates to CASSLQGEANVLTF. The V call is TRBV7-3, the J call TRBJ2-6, with 7 bases fitting TRBD1. The CDR3 loop spans 14 amino acids. Germline CDR1 SGHTA, CDR2 FQGTGA. V was pared by 5 bases and J by 6 bases, with 4 bases of the junction left unmatched.

This clonotype came up many times. CDR3 region: CASSPGARSSYNEQFF. Here the CDR3 DNA reads TGTGCCAGCAGCCCGGGAGCCCGGAGCTCCTACAATGAGCAGTTCTTC. The chain has TRBV5-4 and TRBJ2-1; possible D gene TRBD2, 6 bases. Per the germline V gene, CDR1 is SGHNT and CDR2 is YYREEE (reference sequence). CDR3 length: 16 residues. V lost 4 bases and J 0 bases, leaving 14 bases between the germline ends.

The genes are TRBV10-3 and TRBJ2-6, with 10 bases aligning to TRBD1. Germline V gives CDR1 ENHRY, CDR2 SYGVKD. V gave up 6 bases and J gave up 0 bases; unmatched junction bases: 5. The CDR3 length is 17 residues. The chain's CDR3 is CAISPGTGVSGANVLTF. CDR3 bases: TGTGCCATCAGCCCCGGGACAGGGGTCTCTGGGGCCAACGTCCTGACTTTC.

This clonotype has a handful of counts. A junction end diverges from the germline sequence, so it may reflect a read error. The chain combines TRBV20-1 with TRBJ2-7; 9 bases match TRBD2. Germline CDR1 is DFQATT and CDR2 is SNEGSKA (reference sequence). The CDR3 extends over 16 amino acids. The CDR3 nucleotides are TGCAGTGCTGGAGACCGACTAGCGGCAGCATTCTACGAGCAGTACTTC. Protein product: CSAGDRLAAAFYEQYF.

This clonotype was counted ten times or more. In DNA form, the CDR3 reads TGCAGTGCTAGAGCTCCCCTCGCGGGAGACTCCTACAATGAGCAGTTCTTC. This translates into CSARAPLAGDSYNEQFF. The V call is TRBV20-1, the J call TRBJ2-1; 7 bases map to TRBD2. V was pared by 1 base and J by 0 bases, with 9 bases of the junction left unmatched. This CDR3 comprises 17 residues. Germline-derived CDR1 and CDR2 are DFQATT and SNEGSKA (reference sequence).

This chain connects TRBV5-1 to TRBJ1-1; unclear D gene. This CDR3 spans 14 amino acids. Germline V lookup: CDR1 SGHRS, CDR2 YFSETQ. Trimming took off 0 bases at V and 1 base at J, with 7 bases between the two ends. The CDR3 reads CASSLVTGNTEAFF. In DNA form, the CDR3 reads TGCGCCAGCAGCTTGGTTACGGGGAACACTGAAGCTTTCTTT.

In this sample, this clonotype turned up a few times. This chain uses TRBV28 with TRBJ1-1; D remains unclear. The CDR3 is made up of 14 amino acids. From germline, CDR1 is MDHEN and CDR2 SYDVKM. Trimming removed 1 base at V and 1 base at J, with 7 bases between. The CDR3: CASSLLASNTEAFF. The CDR3 bases are TGTGCCAGCAGTTTATTGGCCTCGAACACTGAAGCTTTCTTT.

The chain recombines TRBV28 with TRBJ2-1; D uncertain. CDR1 and CDR2 (germline): MDHEN, SYDVKM. V gave up 6 bases and J gave up 2 bases, with 11 bases separating them. This CDR3 contains 14 residues. The CDR3 coding sequence is TGTGCCAGCAGCTCCTCCGGAACCTACAATGAGCAGTTCTTC. This sequence encodes CASSSSGTYNEQFF.

In its sample, this clonotype was seen once. This sequence joins TRBV20-1 and TRBJ2-1; the match to TRBD2 covers 7 bases. The germline CDR1 and CDR2 sequences are DFQATT and SNEGSKA (reference sequence). This CDR3 contains 11 residues. J lost 9 bases, V lost 6 bases, and 5 bases had no gene match. CDR3 DNA: TGCAGTGCGGGGGACTATAGTGAGCAGTTCTTC. Protein product: CSAGDYSEQFF.

This clonotype rates as medium-sized. This chain links TRBV9 with TRBJ2-1, with D possibly matching TRBD2 (5 bases). V was cut by 0 bases and J by 5 bases, with 9 bases left in between. The CDR3 contains 14 residues. The germline V gene encodes CDR1 SGDLS and CDR2 YYNGEE. The CDR3 sequence is CASSVGLSDNEQFF. In nucleotides, the CDR3 is TGTGCCAGCAGCGTAGGTCTTAGCGACAATGAGCAGTTCTTC.

This clonotype was recorded at least ten times. The J gene is TRBJ1-1, the V gene TRBV21-1. TRBV21-1 is a pseudogene. The CDR3 sequence is 15 residues long. Here the CDR3 reads CASSRTGTLNTEAFF. Written as DNA, the CDR3 is TGTGCCAGCAGCAGAACGGGCACTTTGAACACTGAAGCTTTCTTT.